The rows below give T cell receptor beta chains drawn from one sample of a study of low-dose radiotherapy and immunotherapy resistance in tumors. From the reads, TCRdb called clonotypes with MiXCR, one entry per CDR3 protein. The repertoire has approximately 80,000 distinct CDR3 sequences, about 17% of them found once; the top ten carry 1.1% to 1.5%. The sequences come from PBMCs, collected after low-dose radiotherapy plus immunotherapy. The receptors come from a male donor with prostate cancer. CDR3s include the opening cysteine and the closing phenylalanine or tryptophan. Fields, in order: clone size, V gene, J gene, D gene, CDR3 DNA, CDR3 protein. The D gene is left open where the match is weak. Clone size, where shown, is once, few, many, or a class for clones that have expanded.

size: many
V: TRBV29-1
J: TRBJ2-2
D: NA
DNA: TGCAGCGTTGAACGTCTATTCACCGGGGAGCTGTTTTTT
CDR3: CSVERLFTGELFF

size: many
V: TRBV10-3
J: TRBJ1-2
D: NA
DNA: TGTGCCATCAAGGAAAGGGGCCATGGCTACACCTTC
CDR3: CAIKERGHGYTF

size: NA
V: TRBV5-8
J: TRBJ2-1
D: TRBD2
DNA: TGTGCCAGCAGTGTAGGACTAGCGGGAGGGGAAGAACCCTACAATGAGCAGTTCTTC
CDR3: CASSVGLAGGEEPYNEQFF

size: many
V: TRBV7-9
J: TRBJ2-1
D: NA
DNA: TGTGCCAGCAGCCCAATTCGGACCAGCTCCTACAATGAGCAGTTCTTC
CDR3: CASSPIRTSSYNEQFF

size: many
V: TRBV19
J: TRBJ2-7
D: NA
DNA: TGTGCCAGTAGTATCCGGCATCCTTCCTACGAGCAGTACTTC
CDR3: CASSIRHPSYEQYF

size: NA
V: TRBV5-6
J: TRBJ2-2
D: NA
DNA: NA
CDR3: CASSWGYIETGELFFF

size: many
V: TRBV28
J: TRBJ1-5
D: TRBD1
DNA: TGTGCCAGCAGTTGGGCAGGGGGAAAGTTGCGGGTCAATCAGCCCCAGCATTTT
CDR3: CASSWAGGKLRVNQPQHF

size: many
V: TRBV10-3
J: TRBJ1-2
D: TRBD1
DNA: TGTGCCATCAGTGAAAGTGGGGCAACAGGGGGCCATGGCTACACCTTC
CDR3: CAISESGATGGHGYTF

size: few
V: TRBV5-5
J: TRBJ2-7
D: NA
DNA: TGTGCCAGCAGCTTGGATGCGGACCCCTACGAGCAGTACTTC
CDR3: CASSLDADPYEQYF

size: few
V: TRBV2
J: TRBJ2-1
D: NA
DNA: TGTGCCAGCAGCGGGGACCTCACCTACAATGAGCAGTTCTTC
CDR3: CASSGDLTYNEQFF

size: NA
V: TRBV20-1
J: TRBJ2-2
D: NA
DNA: NA
CDR3: CSARGLAGGGNTGELFFF

size: many
V: TRBV3-1
J: TRBJ2-7
D: NA
DNA: TGTGCCAGCAGCTCCCGACACACCAACTCCTACGAGCAGTACTTC
CDR3: CASSSRHTNSYEQYF

size: many
V: TRBV20-1
J: TRBJ2-2
D: NA
DNA: TGCAGTGCTAGAGAAGTAGGACAGCCAAACACCGGGGAGCTGTTTTTT
CDR3: CSAREVGQPNTGELFF

size: NA
V: TRBV6-2/TRBV6-3
J: TRBJ1-4
D: TRBD1
DNA: TGTGCCAGCAGACCTACGACAGGGGGTTATGAAAAACTGTTTTTT
CDR3: CASRPTTGGYEKLFF

size: NA
V: TRBV20-1
J: TRBJ2-6
D: NA
DNA: TGCAGTGCTCGACTTGGTGGGGCCAACGTCCTGACTTTC
CDR3: CSARLGGANVLTF

size: once
V: TRBV5-8
J: TRBJ2-1
D: NA
DNA: TGTGCCAGCAGCTTGTCCCCCTGGTCCTACAATGAGCAGTTCTTC
CDR3: CASSLSPWSYNEQFF

size: many
V: TRBV4-3
J: TRBJ1-4
D: NA
DNA: TGCGCCAGCAGCCAAGATTTGGACGTGGGGAAACTGTTTTTT
CDR3: CASSQDLDVGKLFF

size: many
V: TRBV28
J: TRBJ2-2
D: NA
DNA: TGTGCCAGCAGTTCCCCCGACCGAGGGGAGCTGTTTTTT
CDR3: CASSSPDRGELFF

size: many
V: TRBV7-2
J: TRBJ1-6
D: NA
DNA: TGTGCCAGCAGCTTAGCCGGGGACAATTCACCCCTCCACTTT
CDR3: CASSLAGDNSPLHF

size: many
V: TRBV19
J: TRBJ1-2
D: TRBD1
DNA: TGTGCCAGTAGTAGACAGGGGGACGGCTATGGCTACACCTTC
CDR3: CASSRQGDGYGYTF

size: many
V: TRBV20-1
J: TRBJ1-2
D: NA
DNA: TGCAGTGCTAGGTTCGTTGGGGAACCGCATAATGGCTACACCTTC
CDR3: CSARFVGEPHNGYTF

size: many
V: TRBV18
J: TRBJ2-5
D: NA
DNA: TGTGCCAGCTCACCGGACTTGGAAGGGGCCCAGTACTTC
CDR3: CASSPDLEGAQYF

size: many
V: TRBV20-1
J: TRBJ2-1
D: TRBD2
DNA: TGCAGTGCTAGAGATCAGGGTAGCGGGTTGAGCTCCTACAATGAGCAGTTCTTC
CDR3: CSARDQGSGLSSYNEQFF